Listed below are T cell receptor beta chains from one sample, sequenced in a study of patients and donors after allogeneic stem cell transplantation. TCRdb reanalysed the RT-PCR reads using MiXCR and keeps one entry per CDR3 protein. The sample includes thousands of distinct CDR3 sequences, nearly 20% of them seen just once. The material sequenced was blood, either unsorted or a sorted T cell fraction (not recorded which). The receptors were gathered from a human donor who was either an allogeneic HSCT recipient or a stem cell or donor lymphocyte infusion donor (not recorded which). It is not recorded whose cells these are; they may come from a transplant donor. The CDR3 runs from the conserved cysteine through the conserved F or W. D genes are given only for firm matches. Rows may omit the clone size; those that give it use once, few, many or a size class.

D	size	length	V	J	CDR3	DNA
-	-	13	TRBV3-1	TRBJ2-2	CASSQAGLGELFF	TGTGCCAGCAGCCAGGCGGGACTCGGGGAGCTGTTTTTT
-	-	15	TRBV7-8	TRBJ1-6	CASSFGVSFDSPLHF	TGTGCCAGCAGCTTCGGGGTTAGTTTTGATTCACCCCTCCACTTT
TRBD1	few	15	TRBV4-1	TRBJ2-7	CASSPLGQGFYEQYF	TGCGCCAGCAGCCCCCTGGGACAGGGTTTCTACGAGCAGTACTTC
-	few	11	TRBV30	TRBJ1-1	CARVEYTEAFF	TGTGCGAGGGTTGAGTACACTGAAGCTTTCTTT
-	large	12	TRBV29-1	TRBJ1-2	CSVVDTSYGYTF	TGCAGCGTCGTTGACACGTCCTATGGCTACACCTTC
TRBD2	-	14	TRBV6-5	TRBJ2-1	CASTRTSGLGEQFF	TGTGCCAGCACCCGGACTAGCGGGTTGGGTGAGCAGTTCTTC
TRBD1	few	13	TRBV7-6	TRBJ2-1	CASSLEDRVEQFF	TGTGCCAGCAGCTTGGAAGACAGGGTTGAGCAGTTCTTC
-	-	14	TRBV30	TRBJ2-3	CAWRDTSSTDTQYF	TGTGCCTGGCGGGACACCTCTAGCACAGATACGCAGTATTTT
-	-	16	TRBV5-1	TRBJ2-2	CASSLWAGDRTGELFF	TGCGCCAGCAGCTTGTGGGCAGGGGACCGTACCGGGGAGCTGTTTTTT
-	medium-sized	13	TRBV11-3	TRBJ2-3	CASSLRETDTQYF	TGTGCCAGCAGCTTACGGGAAACAGATACGCAGTATTTT
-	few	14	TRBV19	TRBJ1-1	CASSASRGQTEAFF	TGTGCCAGTAGTGCTTCCAGGGGTCAGACTGAAGCTTTCTTT
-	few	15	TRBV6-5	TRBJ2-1	CASSPGLDSYNEQFF	TGTGCCAGCAGCCCGGGACTTGACTCCTACAATGAGCAGTTCTTC
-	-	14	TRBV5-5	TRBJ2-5	CASDPNSPEETQYF	TGTGCCAGCGACCCTAATAGCCCTGAAGAGACCCAGTACTTC
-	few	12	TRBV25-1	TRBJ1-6	CASGGVNSPLHF	TGTGCCAGCGGGGGAGTAAATTCACCCCTCCACTTT
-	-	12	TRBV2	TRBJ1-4	CASRGEHEKLFF	TGTGCCAGCAGAGGGGAGCATGAAAAACTGTTTTTT
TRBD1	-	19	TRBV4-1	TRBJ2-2	CASSLGRTGFTRNTGELFF	TGCGCCAGCAGCCTCGGCAGGACAGGGTTTACTCGGAACACCGGGGAGCTGTTTTTT
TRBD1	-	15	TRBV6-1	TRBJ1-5	CASTPGGQSNQPQHF	TGTGCCAGCACCCCTGGGGGACAGAGCAATCAGCCCCAGCATTTT
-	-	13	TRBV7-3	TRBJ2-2	CASSPTVTGELFF	TGTGCCAGCAGCCCTACAGTTACCGGGGAGCTGTTTTTT
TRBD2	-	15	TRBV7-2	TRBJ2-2	CASSLGLAGTGELFF	TGTGCCAGCAGCTTAGGACTAGCGGGGACCGGGGAGCTGTTTTTT
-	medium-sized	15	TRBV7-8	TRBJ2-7	CASSSRWGSSYEQYF	TGTGCCAGCAGTAGTCGATGGGGGAGCTCCTACGAGCAGTACTTC
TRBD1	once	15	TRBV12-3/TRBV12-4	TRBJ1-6	CASSPTIQGASPLHF	TGTGCCAGCAGTCCAACAATACAGGGGGCTTCACCCCTCCACTTT
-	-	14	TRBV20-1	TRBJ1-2	CSAARKQGGYGYTF	TGCAGTGCCGCCAGGAAACAGGGTGGATATGGCTACACCTTC
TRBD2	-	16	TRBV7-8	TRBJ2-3	CASSFKSGGAVDTQYF	TGTGCCAGCAGCTTTAAGAGCGGGGGGGCTGTAGATACGCAGTATTTT
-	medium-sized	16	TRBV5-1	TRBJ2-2	CASSLESSTATGELFF	TGCGCCAGCAGCTTGGAGTCCAGCACAGCCACCGGGGAGCTGTTTTTT
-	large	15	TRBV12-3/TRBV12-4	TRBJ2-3	CASSFVFGATDTQYF	TGTGCCAGCAGTTTCGTCTTTGGGGCCACAGATACGCAGTATTTT
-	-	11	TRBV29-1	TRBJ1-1	CSVGSEGAAFF	TGCAGCGTCGGTTCCGAGGGCGCAGCTTTCTTT
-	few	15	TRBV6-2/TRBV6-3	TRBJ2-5	CASSNLALSRETQYF	TGTGCCAGCAGTAACCTCGCCCTGTCTAGGGAGACCCAGTACTTC
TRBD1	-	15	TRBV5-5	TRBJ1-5	CASSYGQGVHQPQHF	TGTGCCAGCAGCTACGGACAGGGAGTTCACCAGCCCCAGCATTTT
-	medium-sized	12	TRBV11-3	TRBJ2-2	CASSNLDGELFF	TGTGCCAGCAGCAACCTCGACGGGGAGCTGTTTTTT
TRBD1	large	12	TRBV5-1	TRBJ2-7	CASSLQGDEQYF	TGCGCCAGCAGCTTGCAGGGGGACGAGCAGTACTTC
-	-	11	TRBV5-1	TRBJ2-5	CASSLEETQYF	TGCGCCAGCAGCTTGGAAGAGACCCAGTACTTC
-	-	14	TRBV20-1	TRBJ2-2	CSAGPPKNTGELFF	TGCAGTGCCGGACCACCAAAGAACACCGGGGAGCTGTTTTTT
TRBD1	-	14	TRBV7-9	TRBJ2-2	CASSRQGNTGELFF	TGTGCCAGCAGCCGACAGGGTAACACCGGGGAGCTGTTTTTT
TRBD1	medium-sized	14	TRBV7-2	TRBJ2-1	CASSRDRRYNEQFF	TGTGCCAGCAGCCGGGACAGGAGATACAATGAGCAGTTCTTC
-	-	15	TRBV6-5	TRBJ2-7	CASSSYEAGTYEQYF	TGTGCCAGCAGTTCGTACGAGGCGGGGACCTACGAGCAGTACTTC
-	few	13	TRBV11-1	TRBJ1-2	CASSFSSGVGYTF	TGTGCCAGCAGCTTCAGTTCAGGGGTCGGCTACACCTTC
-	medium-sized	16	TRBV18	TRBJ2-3	CASSRRGPVSTDTQYF	TGTGCCAGCTCCCGACGGGGGCCCGTTAGCACAGATACGCAGTATTTT
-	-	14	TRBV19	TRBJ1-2	CASSMSMRGRSYTF	TGTGCCAGTAGTATGAGTATGAGAGGGCGCAGCTACACCTTC
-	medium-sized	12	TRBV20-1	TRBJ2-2	CSATGNTGELFF	TGCAGTGCTACAGGGAACACCGGGGAGCTGTTTTTT
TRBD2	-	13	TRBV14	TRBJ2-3	CASSLGLADTQYF	TGTGCCAGCAGCCTCGGACTAGCAGATACGCAGTATTTT
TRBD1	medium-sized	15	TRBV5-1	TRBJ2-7	CASSPDGTGYFEQYF	TGCGCCAGCAGCCCCGACGGGACAGGGTACTTCGAGCAGTACTTC
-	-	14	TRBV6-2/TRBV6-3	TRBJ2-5	CASSYLSWEETQYF	TGTGCCAGCAGTTACTTAAGTTGGGAAGAGACCCAGTACTTC
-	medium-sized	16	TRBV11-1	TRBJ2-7	CASSDRGGTASYEQYF	TGTGCCAGCAGCGATAGGGGGGGGACAGCCTCCTACGAGCAGTACTTC
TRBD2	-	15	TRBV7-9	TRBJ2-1	CASSSPGLAYNEQFF	TGTGCCAGCAGTTCACCGGGACTAGCTTACAATGAGCAGTTCTTC
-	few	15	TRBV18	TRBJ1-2	CASSRGDSPNYGYTF	TGTGCCAGCTCCCGGGGCGACAGTCCTAACTATGGCTACACCTTC
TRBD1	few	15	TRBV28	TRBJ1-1	CASKRTGAGGTEAFF	TGTGCCAGCAAGCGGACAGGGGCCGGGGGCACTGAAGCTTTCTTT
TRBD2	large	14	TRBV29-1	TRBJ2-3	CSVVLAGGLDTQYF	TGCAGCGTGGTACTAGCGGGGGGACTAGATACGCAGTATTTT
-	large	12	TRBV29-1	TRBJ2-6	CSAETGANVLTF	TGCAGTGCTGAGACTGGGGCCAACGTCCTGACTTTC
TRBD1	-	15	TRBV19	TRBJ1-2	CASSPGQGGVQGYTF	TGTGCCAGTAGTCCGGGACAGGGTGGAGTCCAGGGCTACACCTTC
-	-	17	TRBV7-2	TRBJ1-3	CASSFPGGQSSGNTIYF	TGTGCCAGCAGCTTCCCAGGAGGACAGAGCTCTGGAAACACCATATATTTT
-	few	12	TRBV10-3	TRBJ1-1	CATHEGDTEAFF	TGTGCCACTCATGAGGGTGACACTGAAGCTTTCTTT
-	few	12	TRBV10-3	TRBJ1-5	CATGTPNQPQHF	TGTGCCACGGGGACACCCAATCAGCCCCAGCATTTT
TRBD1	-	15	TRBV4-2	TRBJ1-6	CASSTGGRLNSPLHF	TGTGCCAGCAGCACAGGGGGCCGCCTTAATTCACCCCTCCACTTT
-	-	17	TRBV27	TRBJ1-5	CASSSAKTVDSNQPQHF	TGTGCCAGCAGTTCGGCAAAGACAGTTGATAGCAATCAGCCCCAGCATTTT
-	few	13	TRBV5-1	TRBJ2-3	CASSIDSTDTQYF	TGCGCCAGCAGCATAGACAGCACAGATACGCAGTATTTT